These 25 T cell receptor beta chains originate from one sample sequenced in a study of blood T cell repertoires in COVID-19. Some clones are missing from TCRdb's copy, which holds only in-frame ones; the method was immunoSEQ multiplex PCR. The sample contains fewer than 250,000 clones, roughly nine tenths of which appear only once. What was sequenced was PBMCs or T cells enriched from blood (not recorded which). The receptors were sampled from a woman aged 35 to 49 in a cohort exposed to, infected with or recovered from COVID-19 (not recorded which).

This chain joins TRBV29-1 and TRBJ1-5; D is unresolved. Deletions cut 5 bases from V and 2 bases from J, with 10 bases between. There are 13 residues in the CDR3. Per germline, CDR1 SQVTM and CDR2 ANQGSEA. CDR3 amino acids: CSVCPRGNQPQHF. CDR3 coding DNA: TGCAGCGTTTGTCCGAGGGGCAATCAGCCCCAGCATTTT.

The chain employs TRBV3-1 (or the pseudogene TRBV3-2) and TRBJ2-5; 14 bases are a match to TRBD2. CDR3 length: 16 residues. Germline trimming cut 8 bases from V and 5 bases from J; bases unmatched to any gene: 10. The germline gives CDR1 LGHDT, CDR2 YNNKEL (reference sequence). In DNA form, the CDR3 reads TGTGCCAGCGTTGGACTAGCGGGGGGCCGGGCGGAGACCCAGTACTTC. It specifies CASVGLAGGRAETQYF.

The chain has TRBV2 and TRBJ1-2; no clear D gene. The CDR3 covers 11 residues. The V gene's germline CDR1 is SNHLY and CDR2 FYNNEI. Deletions cut 6 bases from V and 6 bases from J, with 8 bases between. The CDR3 loop reads CASRGGNGYTF. CDR3 coding DNA: TGTGCCAGCAGGGGAGGGAATGGCTACACCTTC. Using reference TRBV2 and TRBJ1-2 for the parts outside the CDR3, the full variable domain is EPEVTQTPSHQVTQMGQEVILRCVPISNHLYFYWYRQILGQKVEFLVSFYNNEISEKSEIFDDQFSVERPDGSNFTLKIRSTKLEDSAMYFCASRGGNGYTFGSGTRLTVV.

CDR3 DNA: TGTGCCAGCAGCTTAGGTGGGGGGGCCCCCGCCGGGGCCAACGTCCTGACTTTC. It encodes CASSLGGGAPAGANVLTF. The rearrangement uses TRBV13 and TRBJ2-6, with D possibly matching TRBD2 (7 bases). V lost 0 bases to trimming and J lost 4 bases, with 16 bases between them. The CDR3 extends over 18 amino acids. Germline V CDR1 and CDR2: PRHDT, FYEKMQ (reference sequence).

The rearrangement joins TRBV9 to TRBJ1-2; tentative D call: TRBD1 (6 bases). V lost 0 bases to trimming and J lost 7 bases, with 13 bases between them. This CDR3 is built from 14 residues. Germline V gene sequence: CDR1 SGDLS, CDR2 YYNGEE. The CDR3 nucleotides are TGTGCCAGCAGCGTAGAAGGAACAGGGTTTGGCTACACCTTC. Encoded protein: CASSVEGTGFGYTF. Using reference TRBV9 and TRBJ1-2 for the parts outside the CDR3, the full variable domain is DSGVTQTPKHLITATGQRVTLRCSPRSGDLSVYWYQQSLDQGLQFLIQYYNGEERAKGNILERFSAQQFPDLHSELNLSSLELGDSALYFCASSVEGTGFGYTFGSGTRLTVV.

The rearrangement joins TRBV6-6 to TRBJ2-7; weak D call: TRBD2 (5 bases). The V and J ends lost 6 bases and 0 bases respectively, with 9 bases between them. This CDR3 has 13 residues. The germline gives CDR1 MNHNY, CDR2 SVGAGI (reference sequence). CDR3 sequence reads: CASSRGTSYEQYF. In nucleotides, the CDR3 is TGTGCCAGCAGCCGGGGAACCTCCTACGAGCAGTACTTC.

This chain links TRBV7-8 with TRBJ1-5, with D uncertain. The CDR3 runs 15 residues. The V and J ends lost 1 base and 0 bases respectively, with 7 bases between them. Germline assignment: CDR1 SGHVS and CDR2 FQNEAQ. The chain's CDR3 is CASSLGGNSNQPQHF. The CDR3 region has the DNA TGTGCCAGCAGCTTAGGAGGGAATAGCAATCAGCCCCAGCATTTT.

The genes are TRBV6-6 and TRBJ2-4, with D possibly matching TRBD1 (5 bases). In germline, CDR1 is MNHNY, CDR2 SVGAGI (reference sequence). The CDR3 runs to 13 residues. Trimming pared 0 bases from V and 10 bases from J, leaving 10 bases between. The chain's CDR3 is CASSYSGAGIQYF. The CDR3 region has the DNA TGTGCCAGCAGTTACTCAGGGGCCGGGATTCAGTACTTC.

V is TRBV6-4 and J is TRBJ2-2, with D tentatively TRBD2 (6 bases). Between the trimmed V and J ends, which lost 0 bases and 2 bases, there was a span of 10 bases. CDR1 MRHNA and CDR2 SNTAGT come from the germline V gene. The CDR3 is 16 amino acids. CDR3 bases: TGTGCCAGCAGTGACTCCGGGACTTTTAACACCGGGGAGCTGTTTTTT. Its protein product is CASSDSGTFNTGELFF.

This clone was seen just once. The chain uses TRBV3-1 (or the pseudogene TRBV3-2) and TRBJ2-5, with a tentative D call TRBD1 (6 bases). Germline-derived CDR1 and CDR2 are LGHDT and YNNKEL (reference sequence). The germline V and J ends were trimmed by 3 bases and 2 bases, with 13 bases remaining between them. This CDR3 comprises 15 residues. Written as DNA, the CDR3 is TGTGCCAGCAGCCAGTTCCGGGACAAACAAGAGACCCAGTACTTC. Protein sequence: CASSQFRDKQETQYF.

The V call is TRBV13, the J call TRBJ1-2, with D unclear. V was clipped by 2 bases and J by 2 bases, with 9 bases between them. The CDR3 totals 14 residues. Germline CDR1 reads PRHDT; CDR2 reads FYEKMQ (reference sequence). Here the CDR3 DNA reads TGTGCCAGCAGCTTACGTAACAGCAACTATGGCTACACCTTC. It translates to CASSLRNSNYGYTF.

The rearrangement joins TRBV24-1 to TRBJ1-2; weak D call: TRBD1 (6 bases). V lost 1 base and J 2 bases, leaving 10 bases between the germline ends. This CDR3 has 15 amino acids. Germline CDR1 reads KGHDR; CDR2 reads SFDVKD. The CDR3 sequence is CATSDFGRGNYGYTF. As DNA, the CDR3 is TGTGCCACCAGTGATTTCGGCAGGGGAAACTATGGCTACACCTTC.

The V and J genes are TRBV6-5 and TRBJ2-1; no clear D. Per germline, CDR1 MNHEY and CDR2 SVGAGI. The CDR3 runs 14 residues. Trimming took off 0 bases at V and 7 bases at J, with 10 bases between the two ends. The CDR3 loop reads CASSYSSTGNEQFF. CDR3 in DNA: TGTGCCAGCAGTTACTCGTCAACCGGGAATGAGCAGTTCTTC.

The chain is built from TRBV15 and TRBJ1-1; tentatively, D is TRBD1 (6 bases). The CDR3 extends over 15 amino acids. V lost 0 bases to trimming and J lost 0 bases, with 8 bases between them. Germline V gives CDR1 LNHNV, CDR2 YYDKDF (reference sequence). CDR3 bases: TGTGCCACCAGCAGAGATCGACAGGTGAACACTGAAGCTTTCTTT. It encodes CATSRDRQVNTEAFF.

The chain combines TRBV2 with TRBJ1-1, with D unclear. Trimming pared 5 bases from V and 3 bases from J, leaving 13 bases between. The CDR3 length is 14 residues. From germline, CDR1 is SNHLY and CDR2 FYNNEI. CDR3 nucleotides: TGTGCCAGCAGTCCTGGACTTACTTACACTGAAGCTTTCTTT. It encodes CASSPGLTYTEAFF.

Only a few counts were recorded for this clone. CDR3 sequence reads: CASTLAGGPGELFF. As DNA, the CDR3 is TGTGCCAGCACCTTAGCGGGAGGCCCCGGGGAGCTGTTTTTT. This sequence joins TRBV27 and TRBJ2-2; 10 bases are a match to TRBD2. Germline V lookup: CDR1 MNHEY, CDR2 SMNVEV (reference sequence). V trimming: 7 bases; J trimming: 6 bases; junction bases outside the gene matches: 5. The CDR3 loop spans 14 amino acids.

This chain links TRBV27 with TRBJ1-1, with a tentative D call TRBD1 (6 bases). V was pared by 4 bases and J by 5 bases, with 11 bases between. This CDR3 region has 13 residues. Germline values: CDR1 MNHEY, CDR2 SMNVEV (reference sequence). The CDR3 nucleotides are TGTGCCAGCAGTTCCTCAGGGGTGACTGAAGCTTTCTTT. It encodes CASSSSGVTEAFF.

The J gene is TRBJ1-1, the V gene TRBV9, with D maybe TRBD1 (6 bases). Germline V lookup: CDR1 SGDLS, CDR2 YYNGEE. Trimming pared 0 bases from V and 4 bases from J, leaving 13 bases between. The CDR3 loop spans 15 amino acids. CDR3 residues: CASSVEGLDSTEAFF. The CDR3 region has the DNA TGTGCCAGCAGCGTAGAAGGCCTGGACAGCACTGAAGCTTTCTTT.

The chain recombines TRBV3-1 (or the pseudogene TRBV3-2) with TRBJ1-6, with 7 bases fitting TRBD1. From germline, CDR1 is LGHDT and CDR2 YNNKEL (reference sequence). The CDR3 runs 14 residues. Trimming at V came to 6 bases and at J to 6 bases, leaving 5 bases not matched to a gene. The CDR3 spells CASRQTGSNSPLHF. CDR3 coding DNA: TGTGCCAGCAGACAGACAGGGTCTAATTCACCCCTCCACTTT.

The chain has TRBV7-9 and TRBJ1-6; D may be TRBD1 (5 bases). CDR1 SEHNR and CDR2 FQNEAQ come from the germline V gene (reference sequence). This CDR3 has 15 amino acids. Between the trimmed V and J ends, which lost 6 bases and 8 bases, there was a span of 17 bases. The CDR3 protein is CASRIDLAGDSPLHF. The CDR3 DNA reads as TGTGCCAGCAGAATCGACCTTGCGGGGGATTCACCCCTCCACTTT.

A remark on this clone: Distinct nucleotide sequences in the sample also encode this CDR3. V and J are TRBV19 and TRBJ1-5; no reliable D call. V was trimmed by 3 bases and J by 1 base, leaving 7 bases between them. The CDR3 covers 14 residues. Germline CDR1 LNHDA, CDR2 SQIVND (reference sequence). The DNA for the CDR3 is TGTGCCAGTAGTATCTTAGCCAGCAATCAGCCCCAGCATTTT. It encodes CASSILASNQPQHF.

The V gene is TRBV6-5, the J gene TRBJ1-6, with D unclear. The germline CDR1 and CDR2 sequences are MNHEY and SVGAGI. Trimming took 7 bases from V and 10 from J, leaving 14 bases between them. The CDR3 length is 13 residues. The CDR3 DNA reads TGTGCCAGCACTCGCGGGGATCGATCACCCCTCCACTTT. Amino acid sequence: CASTRGDRSPLHF.

V is TRBV7-9 and J is TRBJ2-7; 8 bases map to TRBD2. The CDR3 has 16 residues. Germline CDR1 reads SEHNR; CDR2 reads FQNEAQ (reference sequence). J lost 5 bases, V lost 0 bases, and 9 bases had no gene match. The CDR3 coding sequence is TGTGCCAGCAGCTTAGCGTCGGCGGGAGGTTCCCACGAGCAGTACTTC. Translation: CASSLASAGGSHEQYF.

The gene calls are TRBV7-9 and TRBJ1-5, with a weak D call TRBD1 (6 bases). Trimming removed 2 bases from V and 4 bases from J, with 6 bases in between. The CDR3 runs to 13 residues. CDR1 and CDR2 (germline): SEHNR, FQNEAQ (reference sequence). The CDR3 loop reads CASSLQGNQPQHF. CDR3 bases: TGTGCCAGCAGCTTACAGGGGAATCAGCCCCAGCATTTT.

A single count supports this clone. The V gene is TRBV6-5, the J gene TRBJ1-2; perhaps TRBD1 as D (6 bases). Germline CDR1 reads MNHEY; CDR2 reads SVGAGI. This CDR3 is 13 amino acids long. The V and J ends lost 6 bases and 3 bases respectively, with 11 bases between them. The CDR3 sequence: CASRTGNDYGYTF. For the CDR3, the DNA is TGTGCCAGCAGAACAGGGAACGACTATGGCTACACCTTC.